Listed here are 10 T cell receptor beta chains from one sample, sequenced in a study of cytomegalovirus exposure and HLA in healthy donors. The PCR used 60 Vbeta and 13 Jbeta primers. The method was immunoSEQ multiplex PCR; TCRdb's version includes in-frame clones alone and lacks a portion of them. This table holds about 140,000 clones, approximately 84% found once. Sequencing was carried out using PBMCs. Receptors were obtained from a woman between 35 and 50 years old in good health and CMV-seronegative.

V and J are TRBV7-8 and TRBJ2-7; TRBD2 matches at 7 bases. The CDR3 runs 12 residues. Germline assignment: CDR1 SGHVS and CDR2 FQNEAQ. Trimming removed 2 bases from V and 9 bases from J; junction bases left unmatched: 4. The CDR3 DNA reads TGTGCCAGCAGCTTATCGGGGGGTGGGCAGTACTTC. Its protein is CASSLSGGGQYF.

This chain links TRBV7-3 with TRBJ1-1, with D unclear. CDR1 and CDR2 from the germline V gene are SGHTA and FQGTGA. The V end lost 1 base, the J end lost 1 base, and 13 bases lay between the germline ends. This CDR3 contains 16 residues. CDR3 sequence (DNA): TGTGCCAGCAGCTTAATGGCCCTTCGGGAGAACACTGAAGCTTTCTTT. Amino acids: CASSLMALRENTEAFF.

The chain combines TRBV28 with TRBJ2-5; 10 nucleotides match TRBD1. The CDR3 contains 14 residues. Per the germline V gene, CDR1 is MDHEN and CDR2 is SYDVKM. J was trimmed by 2 bases and V by 7 bases; bases with no gene match: 4. As DNA, the CDR3 is TGTGCCAGCACCGACAGGGGGCGGCAAGAGACCCAGTACTTC. Translating gives CASTDRGRQETQYF.

J is TRBJ2-7 and V is TRBV5-1, with a possible D match to TRBD1 (5 bases). V shed 0 bases and J shed 1 base, with 14 bases lying between them. Per germline, CDR1 SGHRS and CDR2 YFSETQ. The length of the CDR3 is 16 residues. CDR3 nucleotide sequence: TGCGCCAGCAGCTTGGCCGGAACAGGCCGTTCCTACGAGCAGTACTTC. Translated: CASSLAGTGRSYEQYF.

Only one count was recorded for this clone. CDR3 loop: CASSAHLRGYNSPLHF. CDR3 DNA: TGTGCCAGCAGTGCTCACCTCAGGGGTTATAATTCACCCCTCCACTTT. The gene calls are TRBV25-1 and TRBJ1-6; maybe TRBD1 (6 bases). The CDR3 covers 16 residues. V gave up 4 bases and J gave up 4 bases, with 14 bases separating them. Germline lookup yields CDR1 MGHDK and CDR2 SYGVNS.

V and J are TRBV9 and TRBJ2-3; 8 nucleotides line up with TRBD2. Germline V gene sequence: CDR1 SGDLS, CDR2 YYNGEE. CDR3 length: 20 amino acids. The V and J ends lost 3 bases and 0 bases, in that order; junction bases with no gene match: 18. In nucleotides, the CDR3 is TGTGCCAGCAGCGCCAGGTCAATCCTACCGACTAGCGATAGCACAGATACGCAGTATTTT. This codes for CASSARSILPTSDSTDTQYF. Full variable domain (rest looked up from reference TRBV9 and TRBJ2-3): DSGVTQTPKHLITATGQRVTLRCSPRSGDLSVYWYQQSLDQGLQFLIQYYNGEERAKGNILERFSAQQFPDLHSELNLSSLELGDSALYFCASSARSILPTSDSTDTQYFGPGTRLTVL.

This clone has a handful of counts. The CDR3 DNA sequence: TGTGCCAGCAACCGACAAGGCTCCTACAATGAGCAGTTCTTC. Translating it yields CASNRQGSYNEQFF. This chain joins TRBV2 and TRBJ2-1; D remains ambiguous. Germline V CDR1 and CDR2: SNHLY, FYNNEI. The CDR3 has 14 residues. Between the trimmed V and J ends, which lost 7 bases and 0 bases, there was a span of 10 bases.

The chain combines TRBV13 with TRBJ2-3, with 10 bases matching TRBD2. The V segment lost 4 bases and the J segment 5 bases; nucleotides outside the gene matches: 21. CDR1 is PRHDT, CDR2 FYEKMQ, per germline (reference sequence). The CDR3 contains 20 residues. The CDR3 bases are TGTGCCAGCAGCTCCCCGGGACTAGCGAGCGCGACTTTGGCCCAAGATACGCAGTATTTT. Amino acids: CASSSPGLASATLAQDTQYF.

The V gene is TRBV6-6, the J gene TRBJ2-2; possible D gene TRBD1, 5 bases. The ends were cut back, 2 bases at V and 0 bases at J, with 7 bases in the middle. The CDR3 sequence is 15 residues long. The germline V gene encodes CDR1 MNHNY and CDR2 SVGAGI (reference sequence). CDR3 protein: CASSYRTTNTGELFF. In nucleotides, the CDR3 is TGTGCCAGCAGTTACAGGACAACGAACACCGGGGAGCTGTTTTTT.

The rearrangement links TRBV11-2 to TRBJ1-2; 9 nucleotides match TRBD1. Trimming removed 3 bases from V and 8 bases from J; junction bases left unmatched: 7. The CDR3 is 14 residues long. Germline loops: CDR1 SGHAT, CDR2 FQNNGV. CDR3 sequence (DNA): TGTGCCAGCAGCTTGGAAGACAGGGGGAGCGGCTACACCTTC. This gives the protein CASSLEDRGSGYTF. Full variable domain (rest looked up from reference TRBV11-2 and TRBJ1-2): EAGVAQSPRYKIIEKRQSVAFWCNPISGHATLYWYQQILGQGPKLLIQFQNNGVVDDSQLPKDRFSAERLKGVDSTLKIQPAKLEDSAVYLCASSLEDRGSGYTFGSGTRLTVV.